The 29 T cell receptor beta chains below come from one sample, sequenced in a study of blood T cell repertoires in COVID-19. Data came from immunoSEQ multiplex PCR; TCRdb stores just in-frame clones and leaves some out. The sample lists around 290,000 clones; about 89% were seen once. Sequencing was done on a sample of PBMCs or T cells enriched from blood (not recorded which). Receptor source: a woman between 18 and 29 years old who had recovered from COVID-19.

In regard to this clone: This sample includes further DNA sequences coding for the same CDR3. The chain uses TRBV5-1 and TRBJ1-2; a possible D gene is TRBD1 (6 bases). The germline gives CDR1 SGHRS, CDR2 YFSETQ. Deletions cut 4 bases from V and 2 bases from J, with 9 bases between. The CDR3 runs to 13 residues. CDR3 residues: CASSLGQNYGYTF. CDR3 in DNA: TGCGCCAGCAGCCTAGGACAGAACTATGGCTACACCTTC.

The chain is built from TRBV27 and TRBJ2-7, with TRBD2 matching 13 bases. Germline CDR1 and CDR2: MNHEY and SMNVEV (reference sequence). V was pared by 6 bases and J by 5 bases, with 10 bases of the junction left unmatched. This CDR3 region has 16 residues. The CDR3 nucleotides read TGTGCCAGCAGCGCACTTGGACTAGCGGGAGCCCACGAGCAGTACTTC. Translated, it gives CASSALGLAGAHEQYF.

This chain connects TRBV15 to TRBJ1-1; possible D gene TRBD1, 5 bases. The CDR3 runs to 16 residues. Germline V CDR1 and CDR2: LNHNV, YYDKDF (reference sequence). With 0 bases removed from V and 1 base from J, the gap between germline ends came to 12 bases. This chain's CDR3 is CATSRDGAAPNTEAFF. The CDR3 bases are TGTGCCACCAGCAGAGATGGGGCGGCCCCGAACACTGAAGCTTTCTTT.

The CDR3 spells CAWSQNPGGYADTQYF. The DNA of the CDR3 is TGTGCCTGGAGCCAAAACCCGGGGGGTTATGCAGATACGCAGTATTTT. The chain links TRBV30 to TRBJ2-3; TRBD2 agrees at 7 bases. V trimming: 3 bases; J trimming: 4 bases; junction bases outside the gene matches: 13. Germline CDR1 reads GTSNPN; CDR2 reads SVGIG (reference sequence). The CDR3 is 16 amino acids.

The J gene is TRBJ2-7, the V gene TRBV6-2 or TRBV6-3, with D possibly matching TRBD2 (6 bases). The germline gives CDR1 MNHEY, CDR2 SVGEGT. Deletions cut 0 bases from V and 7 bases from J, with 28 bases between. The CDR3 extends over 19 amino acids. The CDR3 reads CASSYSSGGARGRPTEQYF. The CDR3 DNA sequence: TGTGCCAGCAGTTACTCGAGTGGAGGGGCAAGAGGGAGGCCTACAGAGCAGTACTTC.

The CDR3 sequence is CASSYSSSSLYF. The CDR3 bases are TGTGCCAGCAGTTACTCTTCCTCCTCCCTGTACTTC. V and J are TRBV6-5 and TRBJ2-7; no firm D call. This CDR3 region has 12 residues. The V end lost 0 bases, the J end lost 12 bases, and 12 bases lay between the germline ends. Per germline, CDR1 MNHEY and CDR2 SVGAGI.

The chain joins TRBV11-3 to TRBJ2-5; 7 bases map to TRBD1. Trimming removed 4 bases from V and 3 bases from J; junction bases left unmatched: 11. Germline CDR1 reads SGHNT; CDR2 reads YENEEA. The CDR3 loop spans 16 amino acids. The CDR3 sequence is CASSSQRDSTEETQYF. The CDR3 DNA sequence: TGTGCCAGCAGCTCCCAACGGGACAGTACTGAAGAGACCCAGTACTTC.

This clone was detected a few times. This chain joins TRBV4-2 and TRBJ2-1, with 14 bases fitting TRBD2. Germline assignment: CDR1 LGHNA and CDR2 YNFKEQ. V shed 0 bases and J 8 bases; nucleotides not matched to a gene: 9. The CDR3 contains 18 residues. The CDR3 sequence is CASSQEMTSGRVGDEQFF. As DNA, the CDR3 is TGTGCCAGCAGCCAAGAGATGACTAGCGGGAGGGTGGGGGATGAGCAGTTCTTC.

The CDR3 bases are TGTGCCATCAGTGGGGACAGGGCCGAAGAGACCCAGTACTTC. Protein sequence: CAISGDRAEETQYF. V and J are TRBV10-3 and TRBJ2-5; 9 nucleotides match TRBD1. The CDR3 length is 14 residues. Trimming removed 4 bases from V and 3 bases from J; junction bases left unmatched: 3. CDR1 and CDR2 (germline): ENHRY, SYGVKD.

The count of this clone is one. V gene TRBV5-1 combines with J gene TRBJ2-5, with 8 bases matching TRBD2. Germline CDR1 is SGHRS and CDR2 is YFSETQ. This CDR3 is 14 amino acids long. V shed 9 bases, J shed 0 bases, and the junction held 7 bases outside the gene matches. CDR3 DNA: TGCGCCACCACGGGCGGGGGGTACCAAGAGACCCAGTACTTC. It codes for CATTGGGYQETQYF.

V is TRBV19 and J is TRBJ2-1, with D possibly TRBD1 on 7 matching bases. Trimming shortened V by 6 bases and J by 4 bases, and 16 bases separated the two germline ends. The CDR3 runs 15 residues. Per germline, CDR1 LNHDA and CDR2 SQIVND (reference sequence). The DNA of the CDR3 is TGTGCCAGTAGCCCCTACCAGGGGGGATACAATGAGCAGTTCTTC. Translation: CASSPYQGGYNEQFF.

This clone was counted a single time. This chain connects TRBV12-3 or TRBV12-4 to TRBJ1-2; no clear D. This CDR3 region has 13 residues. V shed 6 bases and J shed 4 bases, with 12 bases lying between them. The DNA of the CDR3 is TGTGCCAGCAGGACAACAGATTCCTATGGCTACACCTTC. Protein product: CASRTTDSYGYTF.

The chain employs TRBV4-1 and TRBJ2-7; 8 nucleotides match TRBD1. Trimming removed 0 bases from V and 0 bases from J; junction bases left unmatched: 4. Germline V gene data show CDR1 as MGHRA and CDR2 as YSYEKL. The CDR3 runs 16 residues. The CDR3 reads CASSQETGDLSYEQYF. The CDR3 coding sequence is TGCGCCAGCAGCCAAGAGACAGGGGACCTCTCCTACGAGCAGTACTTC.

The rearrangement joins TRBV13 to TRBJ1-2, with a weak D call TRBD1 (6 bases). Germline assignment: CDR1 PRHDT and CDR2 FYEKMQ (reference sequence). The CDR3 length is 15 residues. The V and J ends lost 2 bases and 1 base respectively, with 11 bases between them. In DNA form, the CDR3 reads TGTGCCAGCAGCTTATCGGGACACATTAACTATGGCTACACCTTC. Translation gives CASSLSGHINYGYTF.

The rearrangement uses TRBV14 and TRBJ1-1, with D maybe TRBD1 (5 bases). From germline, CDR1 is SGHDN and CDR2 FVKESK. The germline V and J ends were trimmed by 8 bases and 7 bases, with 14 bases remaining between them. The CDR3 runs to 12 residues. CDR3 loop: CASETQTGEAFF. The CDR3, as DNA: TGTGCCAGCGAGACCCAAACAGGTGAAGCTTTCTTT.

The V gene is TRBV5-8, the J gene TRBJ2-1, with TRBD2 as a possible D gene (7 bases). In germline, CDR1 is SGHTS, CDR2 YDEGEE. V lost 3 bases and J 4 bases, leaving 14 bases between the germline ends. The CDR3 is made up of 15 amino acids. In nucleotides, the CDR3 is TGTGCCAGCAGCTCGCGGGGGCGTCCTTACAATGAGCAGTTCTTC. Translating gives CASSSRGRPYNEQFF.

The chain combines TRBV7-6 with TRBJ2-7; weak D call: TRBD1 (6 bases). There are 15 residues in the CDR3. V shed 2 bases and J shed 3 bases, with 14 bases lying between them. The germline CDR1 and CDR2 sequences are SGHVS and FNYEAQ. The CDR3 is CASSLFRQVVYEQYF. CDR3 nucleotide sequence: TGTGCCAGCAGCTTATTCCGACAGGTAGTCTACGAGCAGTACTTC.

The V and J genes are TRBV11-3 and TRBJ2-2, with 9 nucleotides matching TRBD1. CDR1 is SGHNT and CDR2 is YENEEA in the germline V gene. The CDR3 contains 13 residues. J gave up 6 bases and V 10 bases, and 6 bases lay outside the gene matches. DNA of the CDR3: TGTGCCATCCGGACAGGGGAAGCCGGGGAGCTGTTTTTT. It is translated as CAIRTGEAGELFF. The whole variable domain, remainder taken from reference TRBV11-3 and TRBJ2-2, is EAGVVQSPRYKIIEKKQPVAFWCNPISGHNTLYWYLQNLGQGPELLIRYENEEAVDDSQLPKDRFSAERLKGVDSTLKIQPAELGDSAVYLCAIRTGEAGELFFGEGSRLTVL.

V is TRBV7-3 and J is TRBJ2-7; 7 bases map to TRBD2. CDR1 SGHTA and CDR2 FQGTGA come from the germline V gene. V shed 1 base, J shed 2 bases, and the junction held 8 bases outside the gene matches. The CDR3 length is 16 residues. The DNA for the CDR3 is TGTGCCAGCAGCTTAAGTTTAGCTAGCGGACCCTACGAGCAGTACTTC. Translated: CASSLSLASGPYEQYF.

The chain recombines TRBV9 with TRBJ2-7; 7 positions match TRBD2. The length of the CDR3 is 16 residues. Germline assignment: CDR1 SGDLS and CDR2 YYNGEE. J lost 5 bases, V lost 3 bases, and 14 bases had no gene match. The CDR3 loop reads CASSEWGEGKRDEQYF. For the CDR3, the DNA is TGTGCCAGCAGCGAGTGGGGGGAGGGGAAGAGGGACGAGCAGTACTTC.

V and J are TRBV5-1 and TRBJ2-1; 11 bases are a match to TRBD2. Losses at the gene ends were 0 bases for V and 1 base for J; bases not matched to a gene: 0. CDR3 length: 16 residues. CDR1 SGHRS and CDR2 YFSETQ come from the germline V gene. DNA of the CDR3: TGCGCCAGCAGCTTGGGACTAGCGGGATCCTACAATGAGCAGTTCTTC. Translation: CASSLGLAGSYNEQFF. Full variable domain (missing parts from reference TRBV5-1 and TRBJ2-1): KAGVTQTPRYLIKTRGQQVTLSCSPISGHRSVSWYQQTPGQGLQFLFEYFSETQRNKGNFPGRFSGRQFSNSRSEMNVSTLELGDSALYLCASSLGLAGSYNEQFFGPGTRLTVL.

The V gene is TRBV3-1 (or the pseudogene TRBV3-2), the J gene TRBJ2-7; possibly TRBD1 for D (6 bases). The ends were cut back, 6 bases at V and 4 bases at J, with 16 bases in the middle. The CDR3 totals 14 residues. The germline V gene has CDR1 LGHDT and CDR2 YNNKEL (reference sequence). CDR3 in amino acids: CASSPGRGIYEQYF. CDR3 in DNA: TGTGCCAGCAGTCCCGGCAGGGGCATTTACGAGCAGTACTTC.

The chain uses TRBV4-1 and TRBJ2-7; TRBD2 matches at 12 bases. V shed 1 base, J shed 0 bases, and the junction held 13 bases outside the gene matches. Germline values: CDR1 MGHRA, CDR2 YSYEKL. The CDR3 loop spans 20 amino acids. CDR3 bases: TGCGCCAGCAGCCAAGCGTCGACTAGCGGGGGCCTAAGGAGCTCCTACGAGCAGTACTTC. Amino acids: CASSQASTSGGLRSSYEQYF.

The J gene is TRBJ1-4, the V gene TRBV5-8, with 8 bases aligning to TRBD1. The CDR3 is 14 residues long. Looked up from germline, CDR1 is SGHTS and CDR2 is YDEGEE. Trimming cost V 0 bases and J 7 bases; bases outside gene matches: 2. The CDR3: CASSLGTGLEKLFF. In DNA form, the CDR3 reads TGTGCCAGCAGCTTGGGGACAGGGCTTGAAAAACTGTTTTTT.

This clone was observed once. CDR3 nucleotides: TGTGCCAGCGCAACTAGCGGGAGGTTAGCCGATGAGCAGTTCTTC. Translated: CASATSGRLADEQFF. The V call is TRBV25-1, the J call TRBJ2-1, with TRBD2 matching over 12 bases. V was clipped by 8 bases and J by 8 bases; unmatched bases: 10. Per germline, CDR1 MGHDK and CDR2 SYGVNS. This CDR3 region has 15 residues.

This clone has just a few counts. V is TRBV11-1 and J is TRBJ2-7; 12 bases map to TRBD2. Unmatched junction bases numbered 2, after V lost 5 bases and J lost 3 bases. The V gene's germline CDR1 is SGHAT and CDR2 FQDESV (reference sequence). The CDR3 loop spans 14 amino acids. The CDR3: CASSRTSGIYEQYF. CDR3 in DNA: TGTGCCAGCAGCCGGACTAGCGGGATCTACGAGCAGTACTTC.

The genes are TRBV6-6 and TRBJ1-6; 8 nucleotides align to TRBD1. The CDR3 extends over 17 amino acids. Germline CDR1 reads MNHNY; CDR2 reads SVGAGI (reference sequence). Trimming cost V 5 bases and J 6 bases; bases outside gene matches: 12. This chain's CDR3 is CASSRGGQGAFNSPLHF. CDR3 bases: TGTGCCAGCAGTCGGGGAGGACAGGGCGCTTTTAATTCACCCCTCCACTTT.

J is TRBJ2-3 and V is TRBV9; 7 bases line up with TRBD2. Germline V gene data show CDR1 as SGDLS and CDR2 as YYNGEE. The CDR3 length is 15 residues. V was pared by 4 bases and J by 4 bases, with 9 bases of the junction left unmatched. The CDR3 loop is CASSTFSGHADTQYF. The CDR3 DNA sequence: TGTGCCAGCAGCACCTTTAGCGGGCATGCAGATACGCAGTATTTT.

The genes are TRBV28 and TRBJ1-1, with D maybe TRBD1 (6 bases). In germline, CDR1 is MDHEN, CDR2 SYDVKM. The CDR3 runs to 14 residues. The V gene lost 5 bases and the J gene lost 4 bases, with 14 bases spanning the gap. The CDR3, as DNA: TGTGCCAGCAGTCTACAGGGCGTGGGCACTGAAGCTTTCTTT. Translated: CASSLQGVGTEAFF.